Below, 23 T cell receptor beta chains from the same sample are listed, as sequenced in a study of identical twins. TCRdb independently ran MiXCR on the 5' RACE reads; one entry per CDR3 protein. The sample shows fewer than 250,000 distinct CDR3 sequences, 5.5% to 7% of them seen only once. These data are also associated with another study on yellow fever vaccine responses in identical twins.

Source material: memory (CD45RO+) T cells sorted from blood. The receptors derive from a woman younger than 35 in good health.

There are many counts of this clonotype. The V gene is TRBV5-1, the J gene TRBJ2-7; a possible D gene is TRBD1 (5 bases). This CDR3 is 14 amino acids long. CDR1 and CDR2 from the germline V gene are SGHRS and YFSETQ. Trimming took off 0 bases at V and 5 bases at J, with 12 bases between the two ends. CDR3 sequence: CASSLGGRVNEQYF. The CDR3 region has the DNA TGCGCCAGCAGCTTGGGCGGCAGGGTGAACGAGCAGTACTTC. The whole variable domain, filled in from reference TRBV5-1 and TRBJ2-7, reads KAGVTQTPRYLIKTRGQQVTLSCSPISGHRSVSWYQQTPGQGLQFLFEYFSETQRNKGNFPGRFSGRQFSNSRSEMNVSTLELGDSALYLCASSLGGRVNEQYFGPGTRLTVT.

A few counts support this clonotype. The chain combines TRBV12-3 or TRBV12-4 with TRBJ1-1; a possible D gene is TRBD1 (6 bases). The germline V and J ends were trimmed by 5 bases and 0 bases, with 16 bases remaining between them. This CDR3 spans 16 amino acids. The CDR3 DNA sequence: TGTGCCAGCAGTCCCCGGGGGGGCTGGGTGAACACTGAAGCTTTCTTT. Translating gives CASSPRGGWVNTEAFF.

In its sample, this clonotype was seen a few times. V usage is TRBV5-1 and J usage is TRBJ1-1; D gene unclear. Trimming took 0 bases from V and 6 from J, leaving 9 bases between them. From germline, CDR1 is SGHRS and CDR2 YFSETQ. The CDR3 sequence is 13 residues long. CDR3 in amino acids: CASSLGVGAEAFF. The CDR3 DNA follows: TGCGCCAGCAGCTTGGGGGTTGGGGCTGAAGCTTTCTTT.

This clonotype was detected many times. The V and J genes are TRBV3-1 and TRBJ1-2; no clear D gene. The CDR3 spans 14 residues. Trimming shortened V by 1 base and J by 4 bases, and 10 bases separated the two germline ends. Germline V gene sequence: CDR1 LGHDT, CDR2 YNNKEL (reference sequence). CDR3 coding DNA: TGTGCCAGCAGCCAAGGAGAGACAAGCTATGGCTACACCTTC. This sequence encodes CASSQGETSYGYTF.

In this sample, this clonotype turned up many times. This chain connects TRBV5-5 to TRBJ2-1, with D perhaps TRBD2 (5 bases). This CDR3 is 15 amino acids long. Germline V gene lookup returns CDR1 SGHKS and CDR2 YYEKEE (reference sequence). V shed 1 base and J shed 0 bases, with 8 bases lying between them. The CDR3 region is CASSLIGSSYNEQFF. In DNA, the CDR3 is TGTGCCAGCAGCTTGATAGGGAGCTCCTACAATGAGCAGTTCTTC.

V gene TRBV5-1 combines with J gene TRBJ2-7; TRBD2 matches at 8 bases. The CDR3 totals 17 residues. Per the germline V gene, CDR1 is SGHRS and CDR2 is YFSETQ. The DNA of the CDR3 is TGCGCCGGCAGCTTGAAAACCCAAACTAGCGGCTCCTACGAGCAGTACGTC. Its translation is CAGSLKTQTSGSYEQYV.

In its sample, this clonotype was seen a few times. CDR3 nucleotide sequence: TGTGCCAGCTCACCCCCCCAGAACTCCTACAATGAGCAGTTCTTC. Its translation: CASSPPQNSYNEQFF. The gene calls are TRBV18 and TRBJ2-1; D remains ambiguous. V lost 3 bases to trimming and J lost 0 bases, with 9 bases between them. The length of the CDR3 is 15 residues. Germline V gene sequence: CDR1 KGHSH, CDR2 LQKENI.

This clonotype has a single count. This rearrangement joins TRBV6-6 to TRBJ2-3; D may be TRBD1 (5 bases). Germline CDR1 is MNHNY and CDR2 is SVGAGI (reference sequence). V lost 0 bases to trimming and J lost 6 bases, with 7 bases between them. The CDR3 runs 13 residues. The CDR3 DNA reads TGTGCCAGCAGTTACTCGAAGGGGGATACGCAGTATTTT. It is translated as CASSYSKGDTQYF.

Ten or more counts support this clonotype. CDR3 sequence (DNA): TGTGCCAGCAGAGGCAGGGATGGGGCCAACGTCCTGACTTTC. Translating gives CASRGRDGANVLTF. The chain carries TRBV2 and TRBJ2-6; TRBD1 is a possible D gene (5 bases). Germline CDR1 is SNHLY and CDR2 is FYNNEI. V was cut by 6 bases and J by 3 bases, with 9 bases left in between. The CDR3 extends over 14 amino acids.

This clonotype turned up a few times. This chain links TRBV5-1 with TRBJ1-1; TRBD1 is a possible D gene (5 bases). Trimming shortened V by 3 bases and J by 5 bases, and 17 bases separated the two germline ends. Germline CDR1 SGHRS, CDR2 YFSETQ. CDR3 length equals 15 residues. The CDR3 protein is CASSSPGHSETEAFF. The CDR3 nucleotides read TGCGCCAGCAGCTCTCCAGGGCATTCGGAGACTGAAGCTTTCTTT.

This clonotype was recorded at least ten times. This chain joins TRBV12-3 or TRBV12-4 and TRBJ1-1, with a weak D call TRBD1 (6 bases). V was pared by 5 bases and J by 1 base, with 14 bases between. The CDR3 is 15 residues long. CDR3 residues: CASSPPPGQNTEAFF. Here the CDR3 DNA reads TGTGCCAGCAGTCCCCCCCCGGGACAGAACACTGAAGCTTTCTTT.

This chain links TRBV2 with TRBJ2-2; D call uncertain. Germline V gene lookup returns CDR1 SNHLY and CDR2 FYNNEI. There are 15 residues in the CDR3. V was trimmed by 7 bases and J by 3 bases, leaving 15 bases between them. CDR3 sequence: CASTSAGWDTGELFF. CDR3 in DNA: TGTGCCAGCACGTCGGCCGGGTGGGACACCGGGGAGCTGTTTTTT.

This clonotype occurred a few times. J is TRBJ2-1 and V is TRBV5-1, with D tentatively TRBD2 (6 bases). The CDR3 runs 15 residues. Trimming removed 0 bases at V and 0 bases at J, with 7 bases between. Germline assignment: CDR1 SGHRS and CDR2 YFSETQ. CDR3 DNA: TGCGCCAGCAGCTTGGCGGGGGACTCCTACAATGAGCAGTTCTTC. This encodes CASSLAGDSYNEQFF.

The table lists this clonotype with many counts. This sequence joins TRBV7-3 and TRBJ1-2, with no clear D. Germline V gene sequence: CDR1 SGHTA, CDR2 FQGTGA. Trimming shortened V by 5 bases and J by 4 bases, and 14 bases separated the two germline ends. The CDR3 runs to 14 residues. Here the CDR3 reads CASSPRGVGYGYTF. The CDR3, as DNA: TGTGCCAGCAGCCCACGGGGTGTAGGCTATGGCTACACCTTC.

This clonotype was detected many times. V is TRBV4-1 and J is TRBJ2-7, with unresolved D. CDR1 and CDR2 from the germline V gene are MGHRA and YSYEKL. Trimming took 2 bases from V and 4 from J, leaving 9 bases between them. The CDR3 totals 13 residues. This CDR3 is CASSQRASYEQYF. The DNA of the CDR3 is TGCGCCAGCAGCCAAAGGGCAAGTTACGAGCAGTACTTC.

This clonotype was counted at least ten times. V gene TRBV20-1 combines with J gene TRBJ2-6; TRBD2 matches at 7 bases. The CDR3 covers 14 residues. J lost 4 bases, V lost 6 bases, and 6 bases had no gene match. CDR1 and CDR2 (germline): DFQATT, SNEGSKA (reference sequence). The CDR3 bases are TGCAGTGCACCACTAGCGTCCGGGGCCAACGTCCTGACTTTC. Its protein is CSAPLASGANVLTF.

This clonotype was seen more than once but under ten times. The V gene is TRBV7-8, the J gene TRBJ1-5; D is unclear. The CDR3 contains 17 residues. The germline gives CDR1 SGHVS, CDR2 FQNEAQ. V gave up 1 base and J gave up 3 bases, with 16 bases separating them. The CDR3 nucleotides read TGTGCCAGCAGCTTAGAAAATAGGCAGATGCACAATCAGCCCCAGCATTTT. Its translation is CASSLENRQMHNQPQHF.

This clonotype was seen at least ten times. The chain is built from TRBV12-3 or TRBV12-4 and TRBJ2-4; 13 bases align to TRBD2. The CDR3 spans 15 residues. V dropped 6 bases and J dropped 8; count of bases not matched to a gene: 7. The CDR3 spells CASRRTSGGRDIQYF. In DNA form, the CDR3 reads TGTGCCAGCAGGAGGACTAGCGGGGGCCGGGACATTCAGTACTTC.

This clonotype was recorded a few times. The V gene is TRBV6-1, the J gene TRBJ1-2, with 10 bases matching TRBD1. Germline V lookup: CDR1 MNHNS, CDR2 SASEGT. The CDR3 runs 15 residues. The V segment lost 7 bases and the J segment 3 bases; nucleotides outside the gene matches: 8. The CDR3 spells CASKKGDRGDYGYTF. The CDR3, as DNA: TGTGCCAGCAAGAAGGGGGACAGGGGTGACTATGGCTACACCTTC.

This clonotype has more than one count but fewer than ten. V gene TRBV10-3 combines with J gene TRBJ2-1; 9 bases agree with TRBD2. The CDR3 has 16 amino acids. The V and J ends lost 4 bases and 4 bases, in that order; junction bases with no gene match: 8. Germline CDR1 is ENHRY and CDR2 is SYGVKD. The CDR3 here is CAISGRAGGLYNEQFF. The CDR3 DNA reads TGTGCCATCAGTGGGCGAGCGGGAGGCCTATACAATGAGCAGTTCTTC.

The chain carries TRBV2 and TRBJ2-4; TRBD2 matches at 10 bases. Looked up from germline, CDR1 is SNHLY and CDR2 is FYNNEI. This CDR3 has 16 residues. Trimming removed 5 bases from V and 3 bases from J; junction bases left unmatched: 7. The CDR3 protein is CASSYSGGRGKNIQYF. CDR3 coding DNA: TGTGCCAGCAGTTATAGCGGGGGGCGGGGCAAAAACATTCAGTACTTC. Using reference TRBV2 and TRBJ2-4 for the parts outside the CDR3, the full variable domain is EPEVTQTPSHQVTQMGQEVILRCVPISNHLYFYWYRQILGQKVEFLVSFYNNEISEKSEIFDDQFSVERPDGSNFTLKIRSTKLEDSAMYFCASSYSGGRGKNIQYFGAGTRLSVL.

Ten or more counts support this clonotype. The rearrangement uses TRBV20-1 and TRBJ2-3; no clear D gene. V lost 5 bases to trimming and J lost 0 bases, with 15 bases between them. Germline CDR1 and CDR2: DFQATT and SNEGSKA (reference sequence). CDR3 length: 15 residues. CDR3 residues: CSASLSPGSTDTQYF. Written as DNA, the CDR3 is TGCAGTGCTTCCCTAAGTCCTGGAAGCACAGATACGCAGTATTTT.

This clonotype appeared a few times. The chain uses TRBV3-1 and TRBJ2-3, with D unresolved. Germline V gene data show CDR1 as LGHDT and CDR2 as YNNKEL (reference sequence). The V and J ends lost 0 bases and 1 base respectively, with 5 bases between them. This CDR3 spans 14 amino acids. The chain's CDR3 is CASSQDIRTDTQYF. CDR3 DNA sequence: TGTGCCAGCAGCCAAGACATCCGCACAGATACGCAGTATTTT.